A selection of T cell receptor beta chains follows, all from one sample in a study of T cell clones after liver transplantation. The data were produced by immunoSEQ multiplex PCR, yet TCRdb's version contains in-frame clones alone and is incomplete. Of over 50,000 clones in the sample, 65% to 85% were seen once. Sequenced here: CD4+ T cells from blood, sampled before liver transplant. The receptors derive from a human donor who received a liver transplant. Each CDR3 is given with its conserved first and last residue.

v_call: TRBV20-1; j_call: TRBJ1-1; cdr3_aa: CSARSRTEAFF
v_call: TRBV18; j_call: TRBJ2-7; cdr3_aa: CASSPPGQGARVQYF
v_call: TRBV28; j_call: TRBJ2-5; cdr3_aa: CASSLGGPVETQYF
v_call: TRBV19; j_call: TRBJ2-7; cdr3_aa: CASSSQGQTFYEQYF
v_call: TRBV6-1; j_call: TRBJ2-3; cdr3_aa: CASSGGTRLGDTQYF
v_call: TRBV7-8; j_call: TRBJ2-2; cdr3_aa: CASSLSAGATGELFF
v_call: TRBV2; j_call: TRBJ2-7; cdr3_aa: CASSGHPGQGAGEQYF
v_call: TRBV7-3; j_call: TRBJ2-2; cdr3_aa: CASSLSGVGTGELFF
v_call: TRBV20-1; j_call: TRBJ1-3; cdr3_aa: CSVGAGNTIYF
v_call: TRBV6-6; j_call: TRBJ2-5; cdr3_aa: CASTQGEETQYF
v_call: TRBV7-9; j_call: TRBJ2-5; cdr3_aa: CASSYPRTSGGQETQYF
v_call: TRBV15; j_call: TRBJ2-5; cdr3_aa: CATSRDRGNSGGPQYF
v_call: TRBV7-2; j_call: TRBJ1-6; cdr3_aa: CASSSTGGYNSPLHF